The 9 T cell receptor beta chains listed next were all sequenced from one sample in a study of post-analysis software for immune sequencing data. Each TCR beta cDNA library carried unique molecular identifiers. One entry per CDR3 protein, called by TCRdb with MiXCR from the PCR reads. The top ten hold 6.5% to 8% of the sample, which has a few hundred thousand distinct CDR3 sequences, less than 40% seen once. The study, taken as a whole, reports: Included in a set of several TRBV segments more frequent in patients than controls were TRBV5-6, TRBV5-1 and TRBV20-1.

Which antigens these TCRs recognize remains unknown. Specimen: blood. Every receptor here comes from a girl aged 2 to 10 with multiple sclerosis.

This clonotype has more than one count but fewer than ten. The chain combines TRBV20-1 with TRBJ2-3, with a weak D call TRBD2 (5 bases). Trimming shortened V by 6 bases and J by 6 bases, and 22 bases separated the two germline ends. From germline, CDR1 is DFQATT and CDR2 SNEGSKA (reference sequence). The CDR3 totals 15 residues. CDR3 sequence: CSAPGYQAVADTQYF. As DNA, the CDR3 is TGCAGTGCGCCGGGGTACCAAGCGGTCGCGGATACGCAGTATTTT.

The chain recombines TRBV11-2 with TRBJ2-1; D is perhaps TRBD1 (6 bases). The CDR3 contains 15 residues. Trimming took off 5 bases at V and 7 bases at J, with 18 bases between the two ends. Germline CDR1 SGHAT, CDR2 FQNNGV. CDR3 in amino acids: CASSLELAGDNEQFF. The CDR3 DNA sequence: TGTGCCAGCAGCCTCGAGCTGGCAGGGGATAATGAGCAGTTCTTC.

The chain has TRBV20-1 and TRBJ2-4; 10 bases are shared with TRBD1. The better agreement between TRBJ2-7 and the DNA end casts doubt on the J call. CDR1 is DFQATT, CDR2 SNEGSKA, per germline (reference sequence). This CDR3 is 15 amino acids long. CDR3 nucleotide sequence: TGCAGTGCTAGAGATCCGGGACAGGGGTCCCACGAGCAGTACTTC. It codes for CSARDPGQGSHEQYF.

This clonotype was observed a handful of times. The chain carries TRBV18 and TRBJ2-1; D is tentatively TRBD1 or TRBD2 (5 bases each). The germline V gene encodes CDR1 KGHSH and CDR2 LQKENI. V gave up 5 bases and J gave up 8 bases, with 16 bases separating them. This CDR3 region has 14 residues. The CDR3 sequence: CASSGDRVRHEQFF. In nucleotides, the CDR3 is TGTGCCAGCTCAGGGGACCGCGTTAGGCATGAGCAGTTCTTC.

This clonotype showed up just once. V gene TRBV5-1 combines with J gene TRBJ2-1; weak D call: TRBD1 (6 bases). The CDR3 consists of 12 residues. The V gene lost 2 bases and the J gene lost 10 bases, with 10 bases spanning the gap. The germline V gene has CDR1 SGHRS and CDR2 YFSETQ. CDR3 bases: TGCGCCAGCAGCTTAAGGGACACGGAGCAGTTCTTC. It translates to CASSLRDTEQFF. Full variable domain (outside the CDR3, taken from reference TRBV5-1 and TRBJ2-1): KAGVTQTPRYLIKTRGQQVTLSCSPISGHRSVSWYQQTPGQGLQFLFEYFSETQRNKGNFPGRFSGRQFSNSRSEMNVSTLELGDSALYLCASSLRDTEQFFGPGTRLTVL.

The chain recombines TRBV11-1 with TRBJ2-1; D possibly corresponds to TRBD2 (6 bases). The CDR3 is made up of 16 amino acids. The ends were cut back, 5 bases at V and 6 bases at J, with 20 bases in the middle. Germline V gives CDR1 SGHAT, CDR2 FQDESV (reference sequence). CDR3: CASSPWDWIVPNEQFF. As DNA, the CDR3 is TGTGCCAGCAGCCCCTGGGACTGGATCGTGCCCAATGAGCAGTTCTTC.

The chain is built from TRBV6-5 and TRBJ2-3, with 8 bases lining up with TRBD1. V was clipped by 10 bases and J by 0 bases; unmatched bases: 12. The CDR3 runs to 16 residues. The V gene's germline CDR1 is MNHEY and CDR2 SVGAGI. This CDR3 reads CATNPWAGGSTDTQYF. In DNA form, the CDR3 reads TGTGCCACCAACCCCTGGGCAGGGGGCAGCACAGATACGCAGTATTTT.

The chain uses TRBV20-1 and TRBJ2-7, with D unresolved. Germline V lookup: CDR1 DFQATT, CDR2 SNEGSKA (reference sequence). The CDR3 is made up of 11 amino acids. V was shortened by 0 bases and J by 9 bases, with 9 bases between the two germline ends. The CDR3 loop reads CSARDSTAQYF. In nucleotides, the CDR3 is TGCAGTGCTAGAGACAGCACAGCGCAGTACTTC.

The chain links TRBV10-3 to TRBJ2-4, with D perhaps given as TRBD1 or TRBD2 (5 bases each). V was clipped by 5 bases and J by 3 bases, with 23 bases between them. The length of the CDR3 is 18 residues. The germline V gene has CDR1 ENHRY and CDR2 SYGVKD. The CDR3 nucleotides are TGTGCCATCAGTCAAGAAGCGCATCTGGTTGGGGGCAAAAACATTCAGTACTTC. Translated, it gives CAISQEAHLVGGKNIQYF.